This T cell receptor (beta chain) was retrieved from a study of cytomegalovirus exposure and HLA in healthy donors. The CDR3 covers 12 residues. Germline V lookup: CDR1 SGHTA, CDR2 FQGNSA. V was clipped by 0 bases and J by 9 bases, with 6 bases between them. Both 60 Vbeta primers and 13 Jbeta primers went into the PCR. Some clones are missing from TCRdb's copy, which holds only in-frame ones; the method was immunoSEQ multiplex PCR. The sample includes 180,000 or so clones, 65% to 85% seen only once; the top ten take about 3%. This clone has just a few counts. Antigen: not known. Overall study findings and caveats: Common viral pathogens seemed to be connected with several of the most significant clusters, according to a later analysis.

V usage is TRBV7-2 and J usage is TRBJ1-5, with no clear D. The sequencing sample was made of PBMCs. This clonotype originated in a female donor in good health and CMV-seronegative. The CDR3 is CASSLARGPQHF. CDR3 DNA: TGTGCCAGCAGCTTAGCCCGGGGGCCCCAGCATTTT.